This T cell receptor (beta chain) was observed in a study of blood T cell repertoires in COVID-19. On the study more broadly: COVID-19 samples, acute and convalescent, were from the United States, Italy and Spain.

Looked up from germline, CDR1 is SGHTA and CDR2 is FQGNSA. Trimming removed 8 bases at V and 4 bases at J, with 17 bases between. This CDR3 is built from 14 residues. Seattle's cohort entered during active infection and was followed longitudinally. In the authors' methods: Estimated nucleated cell counts came from reference gene primer amplification. The assay was immunoSEQ multiplex PCR, and TCRdb's table has in-frame clones only and misses some. From that table come the V and J calls and clone size; the DNA was used to work out D and trimming. The table lists fewer than 200,000 clones, 85% of them singletons, with less than 10% in the top ten.

This sequence joins TRBV7-2 and TRBJ1-1; no definite D call. This sequence originates from an older woman with COVID-19, enrolled during active disease. The material sequenced was peripheral blood. Written as DNA, the CDR3 is TGTGCCAGCGCCTTCCATCCGGGGATCACTGAAGCTTTCTTT. It translates to CASAFHPGITEAFF. Full variable domain (rest looked up from reference TRBV7-2 and TRBJ1-1): GAGVSQSPSNKVTEKGKDVELRCDPISGHTALYWYRQSLGQGLEFLIYFQGNSAPDKSGLPSDRFSAERTGGSVSTLTIQRTQQEDSAVYLCASAFHPGITEAFFGQGTRLTVV.